This TCR beta chain was documented in a study of beta chain features in type 1 diabetes. The study's findings and limits: Patients with Type 1 diabetes showed moderately but significantly shorter TCRB CDR3s in all four CD4+ subsets. PCR could preferentially amplify shorter templates, alike in patients and controls.

The CDR3 is 15 amino acids. The V segment lost 0 bases and the J segment 3 bases; nucleotides outside the gene matches: 4. Germline CDR1 and CDR2: GTSNPN and SVGIG (reference sequence). The whole isolated RNA underwent reverse transcription, so sequencing captured expressed TCRB transcripts. Data came from immunoSEQ multiplex PCR; TCRdb stores just in-frame clones and leaves some out. The sample yields 300,000 to 350,000 clones, roughly 14% seen once. Note on this clone: Its antigen remains unknown.

Material for sequencing was naive CD4+ T cells from blood. V usage is TRBV30 and J usage is TRBJ1-5, with TRBD1 identical over 8 bases. The receptor comes from a woman between 18 and 29 years old with type 1 diabetes. The CDR3 nucleotides read TGTGCCTGGAGTGTACAGGACAGGGTCAATCAGCCCCAGCATTTT. This translates into CAWSVQDRVNQPQHF.